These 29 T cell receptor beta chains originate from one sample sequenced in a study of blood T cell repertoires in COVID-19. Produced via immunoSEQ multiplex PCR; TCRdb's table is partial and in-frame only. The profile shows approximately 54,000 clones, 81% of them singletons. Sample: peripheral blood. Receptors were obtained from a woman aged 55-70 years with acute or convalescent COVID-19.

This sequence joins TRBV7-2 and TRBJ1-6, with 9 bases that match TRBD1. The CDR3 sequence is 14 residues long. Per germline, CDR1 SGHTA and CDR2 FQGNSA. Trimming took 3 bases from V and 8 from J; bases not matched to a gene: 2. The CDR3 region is CASSFRDRDSPLHF. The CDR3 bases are TGTGCCAGCAGCTTCCGGGACAGGGATTCACCCCTCCACTTT.

The chain's CDR3 is CASSQEYPGYRELFF. CDR3 coding DNA: TGTGCCAGCAGCCAAGAATATCCAGGCTACCGGGAGCTGTTTTTT. The rearrangement links TRBV4-2 to TRBJ2-2; D uncertain. The germline V gene encodes CDR1 LGHNA and CDR2 YNFKEQ. This CDR3 is built from 15 residues. V lost 0 bases and J lost 9, with 14 bases in between.

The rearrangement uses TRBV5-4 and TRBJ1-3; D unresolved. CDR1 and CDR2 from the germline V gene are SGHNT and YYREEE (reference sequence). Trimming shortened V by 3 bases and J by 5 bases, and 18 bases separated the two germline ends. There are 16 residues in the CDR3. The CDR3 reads CASSSGGGGYRNTIYF. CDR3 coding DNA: TGTGCCAGCAGCTCGGGAGGCGGAGGCTACAGAAACACCATATATTTT.

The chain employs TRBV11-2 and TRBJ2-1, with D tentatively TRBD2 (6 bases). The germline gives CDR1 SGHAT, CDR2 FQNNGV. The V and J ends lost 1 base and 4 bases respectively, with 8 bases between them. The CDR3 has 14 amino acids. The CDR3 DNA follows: TGTGCCAGCAGCTTAGCGGGAGATTACAATGAGCAGTTCTTC. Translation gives CASSLAGDYNEQFF.

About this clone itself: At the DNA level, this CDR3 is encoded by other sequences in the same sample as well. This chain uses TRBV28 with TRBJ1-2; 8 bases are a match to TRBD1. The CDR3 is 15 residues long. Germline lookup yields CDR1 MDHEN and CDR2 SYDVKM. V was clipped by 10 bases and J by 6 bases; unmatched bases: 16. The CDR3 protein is CATDSAGGASHGYTF. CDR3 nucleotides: TGTGCCACTGATTCTGCAGGGGGCGCATCACATGGCTACACCTTC.

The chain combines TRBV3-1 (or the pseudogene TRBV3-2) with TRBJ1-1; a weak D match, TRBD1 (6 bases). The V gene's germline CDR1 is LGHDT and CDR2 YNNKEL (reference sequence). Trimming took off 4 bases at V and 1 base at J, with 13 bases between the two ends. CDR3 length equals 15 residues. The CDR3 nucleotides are TGTGCCAGCAGCCTCAGGGGTGGTGGGAACACTGAAGCTTTCTTT. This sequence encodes CASSLRGGGNTEAFF.

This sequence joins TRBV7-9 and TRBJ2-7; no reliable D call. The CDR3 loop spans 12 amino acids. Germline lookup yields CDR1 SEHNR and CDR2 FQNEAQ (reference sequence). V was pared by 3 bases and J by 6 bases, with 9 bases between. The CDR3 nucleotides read TGTGCCAGCAGCTTCCCTGGCAGCGAGCAGTACTTC. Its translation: CASSFPGSEQYF.

In DNA form, the CDR3 reads TGTGCCAGCAGTACTCACAGGGGCGAGCAGCCCCAGCATTTT. Protein: CASSTHRGEQPQHF. The chain is built from TRBV6-6 and TRBJ1-5, with 7 bases that match TRBD1. Germline trimming cut 5 bases from V and 7 bases from J; bases unmatched to any gene: 8. This CDR3 contains 14 residues. Germline lookup yields CDR1 MNHNY and CDR2 SVGAGI (reference sequence).

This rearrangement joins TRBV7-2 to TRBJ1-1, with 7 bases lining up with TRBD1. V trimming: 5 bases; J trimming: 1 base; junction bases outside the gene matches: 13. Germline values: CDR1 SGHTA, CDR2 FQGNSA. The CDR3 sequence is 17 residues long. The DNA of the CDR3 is TGTGCCAGCAGCCAAACCACAGGGGTCTCTAGGAACACTGAAGCTTTCTTT. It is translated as CASSQTTGVSRNTEAFF.

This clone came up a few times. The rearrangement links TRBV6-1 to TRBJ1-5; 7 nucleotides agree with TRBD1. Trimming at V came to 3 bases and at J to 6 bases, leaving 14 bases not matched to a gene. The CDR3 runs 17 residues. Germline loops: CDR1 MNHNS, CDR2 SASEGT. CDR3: CASSERRDSSSGQPQHF. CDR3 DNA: TGTGCCAGCAGTGAGAGGAGGGACAGCTCCAGCGGTCAGCCCCAGCATTTT.

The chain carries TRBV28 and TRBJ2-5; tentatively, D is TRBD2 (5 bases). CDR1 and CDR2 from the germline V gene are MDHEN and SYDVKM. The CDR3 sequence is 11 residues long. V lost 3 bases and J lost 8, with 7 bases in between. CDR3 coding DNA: TGTGCCAGCAGTTTGGGGAGTACCCAGTACTTC. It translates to CASSLGSTQYF.

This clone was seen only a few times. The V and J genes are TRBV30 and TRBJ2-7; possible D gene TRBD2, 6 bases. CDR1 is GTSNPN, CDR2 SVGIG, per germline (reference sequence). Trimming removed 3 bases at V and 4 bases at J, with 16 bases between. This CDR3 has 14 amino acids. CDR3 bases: TGTGCCTGGAGGTATGGGGACTTCTTGTACGAGCAGTACTTC. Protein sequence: CAWRYGDFLYEQYF.

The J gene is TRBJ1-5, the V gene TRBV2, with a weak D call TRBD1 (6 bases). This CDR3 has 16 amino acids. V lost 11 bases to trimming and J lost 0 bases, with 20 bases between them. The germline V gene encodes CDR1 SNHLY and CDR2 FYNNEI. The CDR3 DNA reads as TGTGCCTGTGAACAGGGCGCCCAATATAGCAATCAGCCCCAGCATTTT. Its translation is CACEQGAQYSNQPQHF.

The CDR3 region is CASSDVAGGYNEQFF. The CDR3 DNA follows: TGCGCCAGCAGTGATGTAGCGGGGGGCTACAATGAGCAGTTCTTC. This chain uses TRBV10-1 with TRBJ2-1; 10 bases fit TRBD2. Trimming took 3 bases from V and 3 from J; bases not matched to a gene: 2. The CDR3 extends over 15 amino acids. Germline lookup yields CDR1 WNHNN and CDR2 SYGVQD (reference sequence).

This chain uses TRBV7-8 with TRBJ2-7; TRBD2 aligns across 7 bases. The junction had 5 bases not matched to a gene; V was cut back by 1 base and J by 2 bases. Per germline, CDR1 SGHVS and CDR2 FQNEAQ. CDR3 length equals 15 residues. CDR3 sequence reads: CASSLERGRTYEQYF. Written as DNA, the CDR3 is TGTGCCAGCAGCTTAGAACGCGGGAGAACCTACGAGCAGTACTTC. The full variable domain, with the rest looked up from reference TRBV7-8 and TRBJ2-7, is GAGVSQSPRYKVAKRGQDVALRCDPISGHVSLFWYQQALGQGPEFLTYFQNEAQLDKSGLPSDRFFAERPEGSVSTLKIQRTQQEDSAVYLCASSLERGRTYEQYFGPGTRLTVT.

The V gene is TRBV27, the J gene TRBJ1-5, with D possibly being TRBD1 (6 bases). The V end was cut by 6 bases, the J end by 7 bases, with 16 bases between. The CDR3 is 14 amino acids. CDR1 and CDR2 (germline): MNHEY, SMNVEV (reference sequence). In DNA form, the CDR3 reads TGTGCCAGCAGAAAAGGGGGTTCTTCACAGCCCCAGCATTTT. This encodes CASRKGGSSQPQHF.

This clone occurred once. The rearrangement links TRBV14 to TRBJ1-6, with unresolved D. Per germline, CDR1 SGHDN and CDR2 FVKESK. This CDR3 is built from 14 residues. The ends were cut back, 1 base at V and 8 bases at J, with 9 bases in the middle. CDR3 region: CASSQGGWDSPLHF. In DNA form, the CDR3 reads TGTGCCAGCAGCCAAGGAGGGTGGGATTCACCCCTCCACTTT.

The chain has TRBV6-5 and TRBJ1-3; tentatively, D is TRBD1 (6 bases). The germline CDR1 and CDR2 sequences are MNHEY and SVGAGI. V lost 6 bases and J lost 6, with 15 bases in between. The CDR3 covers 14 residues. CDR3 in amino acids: CASSSPRGENTIYF. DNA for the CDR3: TGTGCCAGCAGCTCCCCCAGGGGAGAAAACACCATATATTTT.

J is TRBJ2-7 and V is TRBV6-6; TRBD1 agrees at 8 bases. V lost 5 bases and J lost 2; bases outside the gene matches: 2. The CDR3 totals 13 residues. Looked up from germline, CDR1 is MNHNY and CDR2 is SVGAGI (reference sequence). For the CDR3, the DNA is TGTGCCAGCAGTCAGGACAGGGCCTACGAGCAGTACTTC. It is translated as CASSQDRAYEQYF.

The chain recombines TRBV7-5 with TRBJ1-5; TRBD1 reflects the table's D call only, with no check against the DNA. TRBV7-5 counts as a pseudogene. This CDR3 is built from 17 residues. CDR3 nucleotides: TGTGCCAGAAGCTTAACGAGCGTCAGGGAAGGCAATCAGCCCCAGCATTTT. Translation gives CARSLTSVREGNQPQHF.

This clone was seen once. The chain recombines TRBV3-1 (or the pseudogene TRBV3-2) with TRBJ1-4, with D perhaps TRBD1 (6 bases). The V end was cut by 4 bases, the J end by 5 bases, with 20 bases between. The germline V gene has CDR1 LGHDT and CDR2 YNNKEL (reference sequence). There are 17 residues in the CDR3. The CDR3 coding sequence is TGTGCCAGCAGCCCCCAGGGGAAGGGGCAACTAAATGAAAAACTGTTTTTT. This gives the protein CASSPQGKGQLNEKLFF.

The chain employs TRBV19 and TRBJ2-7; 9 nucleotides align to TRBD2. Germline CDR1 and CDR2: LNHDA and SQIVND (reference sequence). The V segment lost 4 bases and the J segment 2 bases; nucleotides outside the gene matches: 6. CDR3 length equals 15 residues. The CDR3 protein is CASSTLAGSAYEQYF. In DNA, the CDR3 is TGTGCCAGTAGTACCCTAGCGGGATCGGCCTACGAGCAGTACTTC.

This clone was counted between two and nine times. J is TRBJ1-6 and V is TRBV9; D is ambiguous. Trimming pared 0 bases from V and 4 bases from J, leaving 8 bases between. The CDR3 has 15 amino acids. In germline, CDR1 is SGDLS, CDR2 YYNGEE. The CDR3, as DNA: TGTGCCAGCAGCGTAGACATCGGGTATAATTCACCCCTCCACTTT. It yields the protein CASSVDIGYNSPLHF.

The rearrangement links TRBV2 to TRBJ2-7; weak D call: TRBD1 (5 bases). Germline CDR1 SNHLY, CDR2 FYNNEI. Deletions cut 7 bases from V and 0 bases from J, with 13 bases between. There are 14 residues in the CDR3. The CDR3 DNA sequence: TGTGCCAGCAAAAAGACAGCCACCTCCTACGAGCAGTACTTC. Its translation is CASKKTATSYEQYF.

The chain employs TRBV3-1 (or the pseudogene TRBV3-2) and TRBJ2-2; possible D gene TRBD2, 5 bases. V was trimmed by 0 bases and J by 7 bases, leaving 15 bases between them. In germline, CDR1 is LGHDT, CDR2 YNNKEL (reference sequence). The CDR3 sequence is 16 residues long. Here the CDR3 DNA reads TGTGCCAGCAGCCAAGATCTGATACGAGCGGACGGGGAGCTGTTTTTT. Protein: CASSQDLIRADGELFF.

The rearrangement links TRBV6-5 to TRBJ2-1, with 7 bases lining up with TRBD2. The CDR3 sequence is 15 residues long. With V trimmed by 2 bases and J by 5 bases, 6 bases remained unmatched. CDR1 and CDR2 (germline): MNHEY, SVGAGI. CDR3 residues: CASSYERGSNNEQFF. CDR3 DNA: TGTGCCAGCAGTTACGAGCGGGGTAGTAACAATGAGCAGTTCTTC.

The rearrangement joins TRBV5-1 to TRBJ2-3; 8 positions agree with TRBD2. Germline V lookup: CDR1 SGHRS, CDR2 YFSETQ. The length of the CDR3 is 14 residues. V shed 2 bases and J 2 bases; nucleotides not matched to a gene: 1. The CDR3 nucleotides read TGCGCCAGCAGCTTTAGCGGGGCCACAGATACGCAGTATTTT. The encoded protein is CASSFSGATDTQYF.

The CDR3 DNA reads TGTGCCAGCAAAACTTCCGGGACAGGGTACAATGAGCAGTTCTTC. It is translated as CASKTSGTGYNEQFF. The chain employs TRBV28 and TRBJ2-1, with TRBD1 matching 9 bases. With V trimmed by 7 bases and J by 4 bases, 8 bases remained unmatched. CDR3 length equals 15 residues. Germline CDR1 is MDHEN and CDR2 is SYDVKM.

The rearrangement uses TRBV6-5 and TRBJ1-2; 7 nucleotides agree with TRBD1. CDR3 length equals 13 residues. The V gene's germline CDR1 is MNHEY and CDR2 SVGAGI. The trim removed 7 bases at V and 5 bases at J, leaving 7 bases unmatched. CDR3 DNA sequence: TGTGCCAGCACCTTGACAGGGAATTATGGCTACACCTTC. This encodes CASTLTGNYGYTF.